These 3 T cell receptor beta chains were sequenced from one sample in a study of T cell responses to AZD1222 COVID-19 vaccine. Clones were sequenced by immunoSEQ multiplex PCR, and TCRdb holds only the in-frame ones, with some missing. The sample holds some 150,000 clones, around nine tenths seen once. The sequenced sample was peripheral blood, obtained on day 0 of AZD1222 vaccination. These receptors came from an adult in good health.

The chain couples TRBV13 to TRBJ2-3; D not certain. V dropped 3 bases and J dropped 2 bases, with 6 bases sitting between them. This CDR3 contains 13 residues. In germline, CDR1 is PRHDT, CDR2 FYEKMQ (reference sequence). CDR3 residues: CASSFSPTDTQYF. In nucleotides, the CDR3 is TGTGCCAGCAGCTTTAGCCCCACAGATACGCAGTATTTT.

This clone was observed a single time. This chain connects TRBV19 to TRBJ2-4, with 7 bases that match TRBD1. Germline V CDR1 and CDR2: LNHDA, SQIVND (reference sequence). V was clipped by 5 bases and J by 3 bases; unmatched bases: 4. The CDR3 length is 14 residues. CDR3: CASSATGYKNIQYF. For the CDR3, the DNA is TGTGCCAGTAGTGCGACAGGGTACAAAAACATTCAGTACTTC.

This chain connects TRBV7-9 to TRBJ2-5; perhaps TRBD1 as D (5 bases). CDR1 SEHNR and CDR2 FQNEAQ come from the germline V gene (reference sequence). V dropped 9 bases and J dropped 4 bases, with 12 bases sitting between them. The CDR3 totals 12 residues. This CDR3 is CARSRDGETQYF. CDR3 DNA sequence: TGTGCCAGATCCAGGGATGGAGAGACCCAGTACTTC.